These 9 T cell receptor beta chains came from one sample sequenced in a study of OX40 agonist ivuxolimab in advanced cancers. Data came from immunoSEQ multiplex PCR; TCRdb stores just in-frame clones and leaves some out. The table has fewer than 75,000 clones, about nine tenths seen once; the top ten hold 2.8%. The sequencing used CD4+ or CD8+ T cells sorted from blood, collected in a trial of the OX40 agonist ivuxolimab. Receptors were obtained from an adult with an advanced solid tumor such as melanoma, head and neck, liver or kidney cancer.

This clone came up a few times. V gene TRBV28 combines with J gene TRBJ1-1; the D gene is possibly TRBD1 (6 bases). Germline V CDR1 and CDR2: MDHEN, SYDVKM. Trimming shortened V by 4 bases and J by 11 bases, and 14 bases separated the two germline ends. This CDR3 spans 12 amino acids. The CDR3 bases are TGTGCCAGCAGTTCTACAGGGATATCGGCTTTCTTT. It encodes CASSSTGISAFF.

The genes are TRBV19 and TRBJ1-5, with D perhaps matching TRBD1 (5 bases). The CDR3 contains 18 residues. In germline, CDR1 is LNHDA, CDR2 SQIVND (reference sequence). V lost 4 bases to trimming and J lost 2 bases, with 21 bases between them. The CDR3 DNA reads as TGTGCCAGTAGTAAACAAGCTGGAGGACCGGGGGGCAATCAGCCCCAGCATTTT. It yields the protein CASSKQAGGPGGNQPQHF.

The chain employs TRBV6-5 and TRBJ2-2; possibly TRBD1 for D (6 bases). V dropped 2 bases and J dropped 1 base, with 8 bases sitting between them. Germline V gives CDR1 MNHEY, CDR2 SVGAGI. CDR3 length equals 15 residues. CDR3 loop: CASSYADRNTGELFF. As DNA, the CDR3 is TGTGCCAGCAGTTACGCGGACAGGAACACCGGGGAGCTGTTTTTT.

This clone was seen once. The chain is built from TRBV5-6 and TRBJ1-1; a weak D match, TRBD1 (6 bases). Germline CDR1 and CDR2: SGHDT and YYEEEE. This CDR3 has 15 residues. V lost 4 bases and J lost 1, with 14 bases in between. CDR3 sequence reads: CASSGTGQANTEAFF. CDR3 nucleotides: TGTGCCAGCAGCGGGACGGGACAAGCGAACACTGAAGCTTTCTTT.

The DNA of the CDR3 is TGCGCCAGCAGTTCCTACGATGGGACTGAAGCTTTCTTT. Its translation: CASSSYDGTEAFF. The V call is TRBV5-1, the J call TRBJ1-1, with no clear D. Germline loops: CDR1 SGHRS, CDR2 YFSETQ. V was trimmed by 5 bases and J by 5 bases, leaving 13 bases between them. The CDR3 is 13 amino acids.

CDR3 in amino acids: CAWSLNTEAFF. The CDR3 DNA reads as TGTGCCTGGAGCCTGAACACTGAAGCTTTCTTT. The genes are TRBV30 and TRBJ1-1; the D is unclear. V shed 3 bases and J shed 0 bases, with 2 bases lying between them. This CDR3 spans 11 amino acids. CDR1 and CDR2 from the germline V gene are GTSNPN and SVGIG (reference sequence).

V usage is TRBV18 and J usage is TRBJ2-5, with D perhaps TRBD1 or TRBD2 (6 bases each). CDR1 KGHSH and CDR2 LQKENI come from the germline V gene. Trimming removed 2 bases at V and 5 bases at J, with 15 bases between. This CDR3 comprises 15 residues. Written as DNA, the CDR3 is TGTGCCAGCTCACCATCCCCGGGGGCCGGGGAGACCCAGTACTTC. It codes for CASSPSPGAGETQYF. Variable domain in full (rest from reference TRBV18 and TRBJ2-5): NAGVMQNPRHLVRRRGQEARLRCSPMKGHSHVYWYRQLPEEGLKFMVYLQKENIIDESGMPKERFSAEFPKEGPSILRIQQVVRGDSAAYFCASSPSPGAGETQYFGPGTRLLVL.

The gene calls are TRBV10-1 and TRBJ2-5, with D unresolved. Germline V lookup: CDR1 WNHNN, CDR2 SYGVQD (reference sequence). CDR3 length: 13 residues. Trimming stripped 3 bases from V and 4 bases from J, with 9 bases between. The CDR3 bases are TGCGCCAGCAGTGAAGTAGCCTCAGAGACCCAGTACTTC. Translated, it gives CASSEVASETQYF.

This clone was picked up one time. This chain joins TRBV5-1 and TRBJ2-1; 9 bases fit TRBD2. CDR3 length equals 15 residues. CDR1 is SGHRS, CDR2 YFSETQ, per germline. Trimming removed 0 bases from V and 15 bases from J; junction bases left unmatched: 13. This CDR3 reads CASSLVPQREALRFF. CDR3 DNA: TGCGCCAGCAGCTTGGTTCCCCAGCGGGAGGCCCTGAGGTTCTTC.